This T cell receptor (beta chain) originates from a study of blood T cell repertoires in COVID-19 (dated by TCRdb to 2018 to 2021). The study in broad terms: The collaborator samples originated in the United States, Italy and Spain and spanned the acute and convalescent phases of COVID-19. Where HLA class I and class II types were available, the types were taken from metadata supplied by the sample provider, not from assay-based typing. The samples were drawn from two sources: the first 160 participants of the ongoing ImmuneRACE study, and 1,200 or so subjects contributed by 6 global collaborators. The prospective study material was composed of cDNA or gDNA derived from T cells, B-cell-depleted T cells, or PBMCs. Subjects who had been exposed to COVID-19, were actively infected with it, or had recovered from it provided the deeply sampled blood TCRbeta repertoires that made up the dataset. The repertoires were released in a freely available public database meant as a resource for research on the immune response to SARS-CoV-2. Nearly every sample came with metadata listing a de-identified subject ID, COVID-19 status, age in years and sex.

Broad study findings and their caveats: The amount of clinical and demographic metadata varied by source and participant and was provided uncurated.

The collaborating institutions used their own protocols to collect whole blood in K2EDTA tubes. For TCRbeta analysis, collaborators shipped samples as frozen whole blood, isolated PBMCs, or DNA extracted from either of those sample types. The immunoSEQ Assay, a bias-controlled multiplex PCR, was used to amplify TCRbeta CDR3 regions from genomic DNA. As for how the authors treated the data: Within the assay, amplification of reference gene primers was used to estimate how many nucleated cells each sample contained. To quantify the absolute abundance of each unique TCRbeta CDR3 rearrangement, sequence reads were collapsed and filtered. For each sample, productive Simpson clonality was calculated by taking the square root of Simpson's diversity index across productive rearrangements. The table was pulled from immuneACCESS by TCRdb, which kept in-frame rearrangements only. Such tables lose some clones; where checked, under half of the loss comes from unresolved V genes, and the rest has no known cause. The D gene and trimming were derived from the DNA, and the V and J assignments and clone size from that table. In this sample the table shows about 69,000 clones, 75% to 95% of which occur a single time. The top ten clonotypes cover approximately 4.8% of the sample.

Taken from cysteine to phenylalanine, the CDR3 has 16 residues. Solely the CDR3 DNA is kept, with 48 bases framed from the first base. The germline V gene (reference sequence) sets CDR1 to SEHNR and CDR2 to FQNEAQ. Trimming accounts for 0 bases at V and 5 bases at J, while the number of junction bases matched to no gene is 7. With respect to this clone: No antigen is known for it. Base qualities were left out, and no much larger clone turns up one base away.

The receptor was derived from a woman aged 60-75 years with active COVID-19. The sequencing sample was made of peripheral blood. This sequence uses TRBV7-9 and TRBJ2-7, and 10 junctional nucleotides match TRBD1. Here the CDR3 is given as CASSLANGQGENEQYF. The DNA sequence is TGTGCCAGCAGCTTAGCTAATGGACAGGGGGAAAACGAGCAGTACTTC.